This T cell receptor beta chain was captured by sequencing in a study of blood T cell repertoires in COVID-19. Germline V lookup: CDR1 LGHDT, CDR2 YNNKEL (reference sequence). Losses at the gene ends were 3 bases for V and 3 bases for J; bases not matched to a gene: 9. The CDR3 consists of 18 residues. Sequencing used immunoSEQ multiplex PCR; TCRdb keeps in-frame clones, though not all of them. Among over 250,000 clones listed, around 82% were seen once. The genes are TRBV3-1 (or the pseudogene TRBV3-2) and TRBJ2-2; 11 bases fit TRBD2. The receptor was isolated from a woman between 45 and 65 years old who had recovered from COVID-19. Sequencing used peripheral blood. In nucleotides, the CDR3 is TGTGCCAGCAGCCAGAGCCCTAGCGGGAGGCGGTACACCGGGGAGCTGTTTTTT. Translated: CASSQSPSGRRYTGELFF.